The clone carrying this TCR beta chain was counted at least ten times. This entry belongs to a study of T cells in Graves' hyperthyroidism and ophthalmopathy. The V gene lost 4 bases and the J gene lost 6 bases, with 10 bases spanning the gap. The CDR3 spans 12 residues. Germline V gene sequence: CDR1 MDHEN, CDR2 SYDVKM. Amplification of TCR beta CDR3 regions used RNA as the template. A first-round RT-PCR of the TCR CDR3 used the HTBI primer set. TCRdb redid the calling of the multiplex PCR reads with MiXCR, one entry per CDR3 protein. The table records 660,000 or so distinct CDR3 sequences, around 21% of them present only once.

The sample comprised blood. The clonotype comes from a man aged 30-40 years with Graves' ophthalmopathy. This chain uses TRBV28 with TRBJ2-7, with D hard to call. In DNA, the CDR3 is TGTGCCAGCAGTTCTACAACCAGCGAGCAGTACTTC. It encodes CASSSTTSEQYF.